These T cell receptor beta chains were read from a single sample in a study of blood T cell repertoires in COVID-19. Here immunoSEQ multiplex PCR was the method, and the copy in TCRdb shows in-frame clones only, minus some. Among roughly 140,000 clones listed, 85% to 90% were seen once. The sample taken for sequencing was peripheral blood. The origin of the receptors is a human donor in a cohort sampled during active COVID-19. The CDR3 runs from the conserved cysteine through the conserved F or W.

V gene	CDR3 protein
TRBV6-2/TRBV6-3	CASSVRDYPSQPQETQYF
TRBV5-1	CASSPETVYYGYTF
TRBV7-2	CASSRGQGRQETQYF
TRBV7-2	CASSTGQGPYSGNTIYF
TRBV11-3	CASSPFSGANVLTF
TRBV30	CAWNRLGPYNSPLHF
TRBV4-2	CASSTRTGGTEAFF
TRBV9	CASSVGWGGYEQYF
TRBV5-6	CASSFGTGGAQTQYF
TRBV5-1	CASSRQGRSNEKLFF
TRBV28	CASYRDRNSYEQYF
TRBV11-1	CASSLWGQGFAGELFF
TRBV30	CAWNAGPYNEQFF
TRBV7-8	CASSATSGRAGEQYF
TRBV18	CASSPRTGADTQYF